This T cell receptor beta chain stems from a study of shared clonotypes between healthy human individuals. Here immunoSEQ multiplex PCR was the method, and the copy in TCRdb shows in-frame clones only, minus some. The table includes about 120,000 clones, about 70% detected once. CDR3 length equals 16 residues. The V and J ends lost 8 bases and 0 bases respectively, with 20 bases between them. Germline lookup yields CDR1 PRHDT and CDR2 FYEKMQ (reference sequence). The sequencing input was memory CD8+ T cells sorted from blood. Regarding subset: CD45RO+ cells pooled with CCR7-negative TemRA cells. The source is a woman aged 25 to 39 in good health. J is TRBJ2-7 and V is TRBV13, with D perhaps TRBD2 (7 bases). CDR3 sequence (DNA): TGTGCCAGCCGGGGGGCGGGAGCGTCTCCCTCCTACGAGCAGTACTTC. Its protein product is CASRGAGASPSYEQYF.